This T cell receptor beta chain emerged from a study of blood T cell repertoires in COVID-19. Across the whole study: The samples span acute and convalescent COVID-19 from the United States, Italy and Spain.

Methods used by the authors: Cell counts per sample came from amplifying reference gene primers. Clones were read by immunoSEQ multiplex PCR, and TCRdb kept only the in-frame ones, dropping some. That table is the source of V, J and clone size, and D and trimming were worked out from the DNA. The sample shows fewer than 20,000 clones, approximately 81% of them seen only once. V shed 2 bases and J 0 bases; nucleotides not matched to a gene: 5. Germline V lookup: CDR1 LGHNA, CDR2 YNFKEQ. CDR3 length: 19 residues. This receptor was obtained from a human donor with active COVID-19. The donor label of this sample is uncertain. V gene TRBV4-2 combines with J gene TRBJ2-1, with 15 nucleotides matching TRBD2. Sequencing input: peripheral blood. The CDR3 reads CASSQTPGLAGGSYNEQFF. The CDR3 region has the DNA TGTGCCAGCAGCCAAACTCCGGGACTAGCGGGGGGCTCCTACAATGAGCAGTTCTTC.